These T cell receptor beta chains were read from a single sample in a study of immune cell composition in non-small cell lung cancer. Some clones are missing from TCRdb's copy, which holds only in-frame ones; the method was immunoSEQ multiplex PCR. Of roughly 8,000 clones listed, roughly 68% are singletons. Sequenced input: lung tumor tissue. Receptors originate from a human donor with non-small cell lung cancer. CDR3s include the opening cysteine and the closing phenylalanine or tryptophan. D genes are given only for firm matches. Clone size is stated in some rows and not others, as once, few, many or a class when expanded.

V gene: TRBV27; clone size: .; D gene: TRBD1; J gene: TRBJ1-4; CDR3 DNA: TGTGCCAGCGGCTCGCTAGGGGGCGAAAAACTGTTTTTT; CDR3 protein: CASGSLGGEKLFF
V gene: TRBV2; clone size: .; D gene: TRBD1; J gene: TRBJ1-2; CDR3 DNA: TGTGCCAGCAGCTTAGGACAGGGGGGCTTATACGGCTACACCTTC; CDR3 protein: CASSLGQGGLYGYTF
V gene: TRBV27; clone size: .; D gene: .; J gene: TRBJ1-1; CDR3 DNA: TGTGCCAGCAGTTTAATGTCGGTAACGGGTGAAGCTTTCTTT; CDR3 protein: CASSLMSVTGEAFF
V gene: TRBV30; clone size: .; D gene: .; J gene: TRBJ1-6; CDR3 DNA: TGTGCCTGGACCCGAGGGGGCTCCTATAATTCACCCCTCCACTTT; CDR3 protein: CAWTRGGSYNSPLHF
V gene: TRBV29-1; clone size: .; D gene: .; J gene: TRBJ2-5; CDR3 DNA: TGCAGCGTGGGGGAAGGGAGGTGGGAGACCCAGTACTTC; CDR3 protein: CSVGEGRWETQYF
V gene: TRBV18; clone size: .; D gene: TRBD1; J gene: TRBJ2-3; CDR3 DNA: TGTGCCAGCTCACCGACTTTGGGACAGACAGATACGCAGTATTTT; CDR3 protein: CASSPTLGQTDTQYF
V gene: TRBV7-2; clone size: few; D gene: .; J gene: TRBJ2-5; CDR3 DNA: TGTGCCAGCAGCTCCAGTCGGGGGAGTGGGGAGACCCAGTACTTC; CDR3 protein: CASSSSRGSGETQYF
V gene: TRBV5-6; clone size: .; D gene: TRBD2; J gene: TRBJ2-1; CDR3 DNA: TGTGCCAGCAGCAAGATCTTGCTAGCGGGAGCTGTGAATGAGCAGTTCTTC; CDR3 protein: CASSKILLAGAVNEQFF
V gene: TRBV6-7; clone size: .; D gene: TRBD1; J gene: TRBJ1-2; CDR3 DNA: TGTGCCAGCAGTGACCAGGGGGGAGGAGGTGGCTACACCTTC; CDR3 protein: CASSDQGGGGGYTF
V gene: TRBV27; clone size: .; D gene: TRBD2; J gene: TRBJ2-1; CDR3 DNA: TGTGCCAGCAGTCGGAATCGGGGGGGCTATTACAATGAGCAGTTCTTC; CDR3 protein: CASSRNRGGYYNEQFF
V gene: TRBV18; clone size: .; D gene: .; J gene: TRBJ1-1; CDR3 DNA: TGTGCCAGCTCCCCGAGCAGCCTAGCGGCAAGCACTGAAGCTTTCTTT; CDR3 protein: CASSPSSLAASTEAFF
V gene: TRBV5-4; clone size: .; D gene: .; J gene: TRBJ1-6; CDR3 DNA: TGTGCCAGCAGCCCGGACGGGGGGAATTCACCCCTCCACTTT; CDR3 protein: CASSPDGGNSPLHF
V gene: TRBV5-1; clone size: .; D gene: .; J gene: TRBJ2-1; CDR3 DNA: TGCGCCAGCAGCTTGGGTACAGGCTCCTACAATGAGCAGTTCTTC; CDR3 protein: CASSLGTGSYNEQFF
V gene: TRBV19; clone size: few; D gene: .; J gene: TRBJ1-1; CDR3 DNA: TGTGCCAGTAGTATAGCGACAGGAACCGCCTTTGGAGCTTTCTTT; CDR3 protein: CASSIATGTAFGAFF
V gene: TRBV19; clone size: few; D gene: .; J gene: TRBJ2-3; CDR3 DNA: TGTGCCAGTAGCATCGCTGGGGGGGCCCGGGATACGCAGTATTTT; CDR3 protein: CASSIAGGARDTQYF
V gene: TRBV5-1; clone size: .; D gene: TRBD2; J gene: TRBJ2-1; CDR3 DNA: TGCGCCAGCAGCTTGGATAGCGGGGGGGCGGGTGAGCAGTTCTTC; CDR3 protein: CASSLDSGGAGEQFF
V gene: TRBV30; clone size: .; D gene: .; J gene: TRBJ1-5; CDR3 DNA: TGTGCCTGGAATGTAGGACAGTCTAATCAGCCCCAGCATTTT; CDR3 protein: CAWNVGQSNQPQHF
V gene: TRBV10-3; clone size: .; D gene: TRBD2; J gene: TRBJ2-1; CDR3 DNA: TGTGCCATCAGTGAGTCACGGCGGGGGGGGTCGGCTGAGCAGTTCTTC; CDR3 protein: CAISESRRGGSAEQFF
V gene: TRBV4-1; clone size: .; D gene: TRBD2; J gene: TRBJ2-1; CDR3 DNA: TGCGCCAGCAGCGGACTAGCGGGAGGCAATGAGCAGTTCTTC; CDR3 protein: CASSGLAGGNEQFF
V gene: TRBV19; clone size: .; D gene: .; J gene: TRBJ2-5; CDR3 DNA: TGTGCCAGTAGTGCGTCGGAGACCCAGTACTTC; CDR3 protein: CASSASETQYF
V gene: TRBV7-9; clone size: .; D gene: .; J gene: TRBJ2-3; CDR3 DNA: TGTGCCAGCAGCTTTAGCGGACCCACAGATACGCAGTATTTT; CDR3 protein: CASSFSGPTDTQYF
V gene: TRBV6-6; clone size: .; D gene: TRBD1; J gene: TRBJ2-3; CDR3 DNA: TGTGCCAGCAGTTCTGACAGGGGAAAAGATACGCAGTATTTT; CDR3 protein: CASSSDRGKDTQYF
V gene: TRBV7-3; clone size: .; D gene: TRBD2; J gene: TRBJ2-3; CDR3 DNA: TGTGCCAGCAGCTTAACTAGCGGGGAATGGGATACGCAGTATTTT; CDR3 protein: CASSLTSGEWDTQYF
V gene: TRBV29-1; clone size: .; D gene: .; J gene: TRBJ2-3; CDR3 DNA: TGCAGCGTTGATCCCGCAGATACGCAGTATTTT; CDR3 protein: CSVDPADTQYF
V gene: TRBV5-8; clone size: .; D gene: .; J gene: TRBJ1-2; CDR3 DNA: TGTGCCAGCAGTGAAAGGGGGACCTATGGCTACACCTTC; CDR3 protein: CASSERGTYGYTF
V gene: TRBV10-1; clone size: few; D gene: TRBD2; J gene: TRBJ2-7; CDR3 DNA: TGCGCCAGCACCAAGGGACTAGCGGTGTCCTACGAGCAGTACTTC; CDR3 protein: CASTKGLAVSYEQYF
V gene: TRBV10-3; clone size: .; D gene: .; J gene: TRBJ2-3; CDR3 DNA: TGTGCCATCAGTGATTCGGATACGCAGTATTTT; CDR3 protein: CAISDSDTQYF
V gene: TRBV5-4; clone size: .; D gene: TRBD2; J gene: TRBJ2-1; CDR3 DNA: TGTGCCAGCACGACTAGCGGGGGGCAATCCAATGAGCAGTTCTTC; CDR3 protein: CASTTSGGQSNEQFF
V gene: TRBV18; clone size: .; D gene: TRBD1; J gene: TRBJ1-1; CDR3 DNA: TGTGCCAGCTCACCCGGACAGGGGTCCACTGAAGCTTTCTTT; CDR3 protein: CASSPGQGSTEAFF
V gene: TRBV29-1; clone size: .; D gene: TRBD1; J gene: TRBJ2-1; CDR3 DNA: TGCAGCGCAGACAGGGGGCTTGTCAATGAGCAGTTCTTC; CDR3 protein: CSADRGLVNEQFF
V gene: TRBV9; clone size: .; D gene: .; J gene: TRBJ2-1; CDR3 DNA: TGTGCCAGCAGCGTAGCAGAGCGCCCGGAGCCCGATGAGCAGTTCTTC; CDR3 protein: CASSVAERPEPDEQFF
V gene: TRBV5-4; clone size: .; D gene: .; J gene: TRBJ2-2; CDR3 DNA: TGTGCCAGCAGCTTTGGCGCGGGACCGTACGGGGAGCTGTTTTTT; CDR3 protein: CASSFGAGPYGELFF